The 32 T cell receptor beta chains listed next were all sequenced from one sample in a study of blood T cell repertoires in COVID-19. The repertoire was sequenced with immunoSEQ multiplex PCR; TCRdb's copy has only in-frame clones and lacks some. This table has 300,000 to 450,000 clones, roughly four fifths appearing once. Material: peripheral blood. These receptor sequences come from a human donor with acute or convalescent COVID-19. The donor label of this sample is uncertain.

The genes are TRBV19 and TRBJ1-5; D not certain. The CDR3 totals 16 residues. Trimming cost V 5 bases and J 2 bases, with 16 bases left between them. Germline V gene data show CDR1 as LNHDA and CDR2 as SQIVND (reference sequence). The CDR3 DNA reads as TGTGCCAGTAGTCTCTTACCCACCCTAGGCAATCAGCCCCAGCATTTT. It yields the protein CASSLLPTLGNQPQHF.

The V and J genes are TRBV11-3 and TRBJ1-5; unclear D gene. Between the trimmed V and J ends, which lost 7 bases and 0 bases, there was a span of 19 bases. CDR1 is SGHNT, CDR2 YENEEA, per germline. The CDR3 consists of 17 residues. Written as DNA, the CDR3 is TGTGCCAGCACTACATGGGGAGTTCCTTATAGCAATCAGCCCCAGCATTTT. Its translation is CASTTWGVPYSNQPQHF.

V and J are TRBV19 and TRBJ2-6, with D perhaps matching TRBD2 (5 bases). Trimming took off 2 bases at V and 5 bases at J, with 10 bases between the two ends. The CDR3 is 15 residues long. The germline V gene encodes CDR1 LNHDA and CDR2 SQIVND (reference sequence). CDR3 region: CASSIITGWANVLTF. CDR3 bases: TGTGCCAGTAGTATAATCACGGGGTGGGCCAACGTCCTGACTTTC.

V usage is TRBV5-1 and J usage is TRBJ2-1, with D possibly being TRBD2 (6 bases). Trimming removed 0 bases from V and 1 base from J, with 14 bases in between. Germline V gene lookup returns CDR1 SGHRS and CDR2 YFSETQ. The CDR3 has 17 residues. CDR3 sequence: CASSLGMRGESYNEQFF. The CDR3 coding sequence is TGCGCCAGCAGCTTGGGAATGCGGGGTGAGTCCTACAATGAGCAGTTCTTC.

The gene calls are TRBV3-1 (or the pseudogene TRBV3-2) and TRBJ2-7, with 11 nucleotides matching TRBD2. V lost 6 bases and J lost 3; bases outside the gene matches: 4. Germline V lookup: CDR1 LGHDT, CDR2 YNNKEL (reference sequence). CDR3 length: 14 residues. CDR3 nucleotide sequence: TGTGCCAGCAGACTTAGCGGGAGGGGCTACGAGCAGTACTTC. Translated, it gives CASRLSGRGYEQYF.

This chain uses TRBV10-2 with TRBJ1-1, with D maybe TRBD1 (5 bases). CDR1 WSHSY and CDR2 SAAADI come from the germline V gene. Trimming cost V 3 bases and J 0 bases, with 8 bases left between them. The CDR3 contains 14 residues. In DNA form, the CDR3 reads TGCGCCAGCAGTGAAGGGGTGATGAACACTGAAGCTTTCTTT. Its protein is CASSEGVMNTEAFF.

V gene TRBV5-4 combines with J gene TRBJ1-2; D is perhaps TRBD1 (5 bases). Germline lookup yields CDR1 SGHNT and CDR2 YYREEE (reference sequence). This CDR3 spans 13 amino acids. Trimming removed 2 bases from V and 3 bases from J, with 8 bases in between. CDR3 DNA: TGTGCCAGCAGCTTCACAGGAGACTATGGCTACACCTTC. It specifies CASSFTGDYGYTF. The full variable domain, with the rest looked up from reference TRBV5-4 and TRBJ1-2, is ETGVTQSPTHLIKTRGQQVTLRCSSQSGHNTVSWYQQALGQGPQFIFQYYREEENGRGNFPPRFSGLQFPNYSSELNVNALELDDSALYLCASSFTGDYGYTFGSGTRLTVV.

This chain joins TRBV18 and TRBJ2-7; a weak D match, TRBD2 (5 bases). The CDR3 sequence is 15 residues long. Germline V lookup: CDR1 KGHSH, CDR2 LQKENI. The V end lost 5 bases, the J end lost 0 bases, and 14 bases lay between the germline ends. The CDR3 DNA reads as TGTGCCAGCTCATCACGGACTCGGAGCTCCTACGAGCAGTACTTC. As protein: CASSSRTRSSYEQYF. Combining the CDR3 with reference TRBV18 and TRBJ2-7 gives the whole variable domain NAGVMQNPRHLVRRRGQEARLRCSPMKGHSHVYWYRQLPEEGLKFMVYLQKENIIDESGMPKERFSAEFPKEGPSILRIQQVVRGDSAAYFCASSSRTRSSYEQYFGPGTRLTVT.

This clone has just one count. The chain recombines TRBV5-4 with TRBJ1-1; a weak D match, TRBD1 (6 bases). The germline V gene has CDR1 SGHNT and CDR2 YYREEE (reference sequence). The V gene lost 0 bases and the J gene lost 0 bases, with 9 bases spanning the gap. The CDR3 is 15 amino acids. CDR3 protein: CASSLVGTMNTEAFF. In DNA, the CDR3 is TGTGCCAGCAGCTTGGTTGGGACAATGAACACTGAAGCTTTCTTT. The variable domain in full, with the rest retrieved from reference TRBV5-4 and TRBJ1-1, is ETGVTQSPTHLIKTRGQQVTLRCSSQSGHNTVSWYQQALGQGPQFIFQYYREEENGRGNFPPRFSGLQFPNYSSELNVNALELDDSALYLCASSLVGTMNTEAFFGQGTRLTVV.

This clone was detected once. This chain's CDR3 is CASSPPGLPHGELFF. The CDR3 coding sequence is TGTGCCAGCTCACCACCTGGACTCCCCCACGGGGAGCTGTTTTTT. This chain connects TRBV18 to TRBJ2-2; D possibly corresponds to TRBD2 (5 bases). This CDR3 is built from 15 residues. From germline, CDR1 is KGHSH and CDR2 LQKENI. V was cut by 0 bases and J by 7 bases, with 12 bases left in between.

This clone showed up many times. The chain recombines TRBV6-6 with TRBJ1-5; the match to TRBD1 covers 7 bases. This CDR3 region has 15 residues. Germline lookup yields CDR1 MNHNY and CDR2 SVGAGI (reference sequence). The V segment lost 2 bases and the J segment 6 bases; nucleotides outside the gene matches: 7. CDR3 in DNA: TGTGCCAGCAGTTACGAGGGGGCGAGTACTCAGCCCCAGCATTTT. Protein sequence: CASSYEGASTQPQHF.

The CDR3 here is CASSHTGNTEAFF. CDR3 nucleotide sequence: TGTGCCAGCAGCCACACAGGGAACACTGAAGCTTTCTTT. The chain links TRBV14 to TRBJ1-1, with a tentative D call TRBD1 (5 bases). Looked up from germline, CDR1 is SGHDN and CDR2 is FVKESK. CDR3 length equals 13 residues. V was pared by 3 bases and J by 1 base, with 6 bases between.

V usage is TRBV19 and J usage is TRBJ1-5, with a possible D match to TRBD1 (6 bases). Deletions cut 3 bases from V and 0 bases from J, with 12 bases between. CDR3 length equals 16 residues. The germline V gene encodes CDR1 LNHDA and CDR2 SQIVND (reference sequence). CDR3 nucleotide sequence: TGTGCCAGTAGTATGGGGGCAGGAAATAGCAATCAGCCCCAGCATTTT. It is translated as CASSMGAGNSNQPQHF. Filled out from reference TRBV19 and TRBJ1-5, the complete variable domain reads DGGITQSPKYLFRKEGQNVTLSCEQNLNHDAMYWYRQDPGQGLRLIYYSQIVNDFQKGDIAEGYSVSREKKESFPLTVTSAQKNPTAFYLCASSMGAGNSNQPQHFGDGTRLSIL.

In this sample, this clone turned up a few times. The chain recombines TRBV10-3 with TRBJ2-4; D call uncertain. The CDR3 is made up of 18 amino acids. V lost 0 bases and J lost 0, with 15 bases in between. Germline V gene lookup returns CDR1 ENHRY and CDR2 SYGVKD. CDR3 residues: CAISESPNLGLAKNIQYF. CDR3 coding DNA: TGTGCCATCAGTGAGTCGCCCAACTTGGGCCTAGCCAAAAACATTCAGTACTTC.

As DNA, the CDR3 is TGTGCCAGCAGCTACACCCAGAGGTACACCTTC. Its translation is CASSYTQRYTF. V usage is TRBV6-5 and J usage is TRBJ1-2; D gene ambiguous. CDR1 and CDR2 from the germline V gene are MNHEY and SVGAGI. The length of the CDR3 is 11 residues. V was pared by 6 bases and J by 11 bases, with 13 bases between.

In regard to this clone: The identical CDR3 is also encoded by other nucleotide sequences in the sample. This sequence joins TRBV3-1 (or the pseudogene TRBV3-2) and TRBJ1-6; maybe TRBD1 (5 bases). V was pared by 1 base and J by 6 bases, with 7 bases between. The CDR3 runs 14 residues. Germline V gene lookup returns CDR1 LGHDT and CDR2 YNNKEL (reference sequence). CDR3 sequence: CASSQGQINSPLHF. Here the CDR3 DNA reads TGTGCCAGCAGCCAAGGACAGATTAATTCACCCCTCCACTTT.

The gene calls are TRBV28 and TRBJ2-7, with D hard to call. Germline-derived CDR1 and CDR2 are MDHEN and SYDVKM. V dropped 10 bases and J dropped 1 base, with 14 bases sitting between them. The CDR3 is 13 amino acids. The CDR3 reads CATGLPHSYEQYF. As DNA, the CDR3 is TGTGCCACGGGTCTCCCCCATTCCTACGAGCAGTACTTC.

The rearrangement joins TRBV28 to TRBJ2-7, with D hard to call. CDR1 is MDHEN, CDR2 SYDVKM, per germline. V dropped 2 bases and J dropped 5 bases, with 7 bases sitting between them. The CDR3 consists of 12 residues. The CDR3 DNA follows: TGTGCCAGCAGTTTAGTGAGGAACGAGCAGTACTTC. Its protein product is CASSLVRNEQYF.

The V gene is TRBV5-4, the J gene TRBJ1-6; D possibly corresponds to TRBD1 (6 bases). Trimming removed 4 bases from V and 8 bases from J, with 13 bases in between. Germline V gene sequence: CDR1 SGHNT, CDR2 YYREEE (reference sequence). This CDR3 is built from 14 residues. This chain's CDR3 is CASSPDRKYSPLHF. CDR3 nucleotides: TGTGCCAGCAGCCCGGACAGAAAATATTCACCCCTCCACTTT.

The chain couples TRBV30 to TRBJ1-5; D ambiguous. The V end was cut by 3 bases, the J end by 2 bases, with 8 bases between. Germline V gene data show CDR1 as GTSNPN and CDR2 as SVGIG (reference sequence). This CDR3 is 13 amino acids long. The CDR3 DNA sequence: TGTGCCTGGAGCGAGGAGGGCAATCAGCCCCAGCATTTT. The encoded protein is CAWSEEGNQPQHF.

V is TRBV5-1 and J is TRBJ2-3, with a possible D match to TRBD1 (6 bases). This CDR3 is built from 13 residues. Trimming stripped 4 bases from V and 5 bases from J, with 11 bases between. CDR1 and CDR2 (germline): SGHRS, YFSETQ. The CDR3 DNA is TGCGCCAGCAGCACCCTACAGGGAGATACGCAGTATTTT. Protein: CASSTLQGDTQYF.

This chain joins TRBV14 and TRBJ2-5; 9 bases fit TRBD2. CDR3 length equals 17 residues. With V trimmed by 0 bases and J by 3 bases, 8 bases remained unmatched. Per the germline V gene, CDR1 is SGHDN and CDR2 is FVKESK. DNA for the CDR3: TGTGCCAGCAGCCAAGAAGGTGGGCTAGCGGGGAAAGAGACCCAGTACTTC. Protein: CASSQEGGLAGKETQYF.

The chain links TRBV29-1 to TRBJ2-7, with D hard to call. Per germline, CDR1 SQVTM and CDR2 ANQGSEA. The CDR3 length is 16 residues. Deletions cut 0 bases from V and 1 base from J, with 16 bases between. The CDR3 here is CSVEDASVQDSYEQYF. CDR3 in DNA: TGCAGCGTTGAAGACGCAAGCGTCCAAGATTCCTACGAGCAGTACTTC.

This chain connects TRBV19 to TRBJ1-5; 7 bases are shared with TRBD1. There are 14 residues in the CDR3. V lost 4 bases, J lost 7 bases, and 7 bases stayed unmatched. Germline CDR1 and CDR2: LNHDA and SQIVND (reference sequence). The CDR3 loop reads CASSTRDSRQPQHF. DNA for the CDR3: TGTGCCAGTAGTACTCGGGACAGTCGCCAGCCCCAGCATTTT.

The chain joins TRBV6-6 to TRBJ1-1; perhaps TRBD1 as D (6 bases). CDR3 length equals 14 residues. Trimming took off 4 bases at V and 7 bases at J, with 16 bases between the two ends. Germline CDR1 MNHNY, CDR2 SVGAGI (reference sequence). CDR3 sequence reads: CASSFRGATNEAFF. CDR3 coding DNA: TGTGCCAGCAGTTTTCGGGGGGCGACCAATGAAGCTTTCTTT.

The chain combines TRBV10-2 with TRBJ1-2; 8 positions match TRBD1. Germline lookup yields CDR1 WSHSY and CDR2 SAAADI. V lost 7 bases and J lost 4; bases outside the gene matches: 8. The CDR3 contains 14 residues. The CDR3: CASKNAGGAYGYTF. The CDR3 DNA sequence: TGCGCCAGCAAAAATGCAGGGGGCGCCTATGGCTACACCTTC.

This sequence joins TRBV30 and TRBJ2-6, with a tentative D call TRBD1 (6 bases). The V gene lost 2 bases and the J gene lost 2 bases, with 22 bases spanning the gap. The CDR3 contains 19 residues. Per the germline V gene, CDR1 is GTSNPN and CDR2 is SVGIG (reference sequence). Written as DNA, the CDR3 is TGTGCCTGGAGTCAGTCATGGGGACGGGACATTCCTGGGGCCAACGTCCTGACTTTC. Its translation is CAWSQSWGRDIPGANVLTF.

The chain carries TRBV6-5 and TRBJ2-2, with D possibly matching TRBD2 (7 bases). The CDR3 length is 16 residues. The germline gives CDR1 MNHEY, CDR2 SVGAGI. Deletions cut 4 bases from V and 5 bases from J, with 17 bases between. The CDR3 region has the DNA TGTGCCAGCAGTTCGCGGGGGCTCGGAAAAACCGGGGAGCTGTTTTTT. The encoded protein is CASSSRGLGKTGELFF.

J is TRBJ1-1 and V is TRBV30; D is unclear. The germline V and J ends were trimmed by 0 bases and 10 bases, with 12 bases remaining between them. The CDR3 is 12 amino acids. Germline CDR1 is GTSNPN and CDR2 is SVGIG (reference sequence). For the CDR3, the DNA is TGTGCCTGGAGTGTTGGCAGACTCGGAGCTTTCTTT. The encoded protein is CAWSVGRLGAFF.

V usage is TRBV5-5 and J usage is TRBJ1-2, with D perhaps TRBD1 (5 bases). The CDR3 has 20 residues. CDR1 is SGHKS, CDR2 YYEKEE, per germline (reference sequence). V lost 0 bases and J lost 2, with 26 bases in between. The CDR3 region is CASSLAGGTQTRLLNYGYTF. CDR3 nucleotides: TGTGCCAGCAGCTTGGCCGGCGGGACCCAAACAAGACTCCTCAACTATGGCTACACCTTC.

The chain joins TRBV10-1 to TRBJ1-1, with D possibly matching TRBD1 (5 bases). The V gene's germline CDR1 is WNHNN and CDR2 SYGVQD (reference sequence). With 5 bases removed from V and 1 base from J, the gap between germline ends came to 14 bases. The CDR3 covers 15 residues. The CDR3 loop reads CASSPAGGANTEAFF. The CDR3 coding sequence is TGCGCCAGCAGTCCGGCGGGGGGTGCGAACACTGAAGCTTTCTTT.

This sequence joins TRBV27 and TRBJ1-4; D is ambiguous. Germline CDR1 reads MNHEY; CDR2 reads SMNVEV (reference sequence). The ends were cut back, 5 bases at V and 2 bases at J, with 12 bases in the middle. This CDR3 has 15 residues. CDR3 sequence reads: CASSPEWRTNEKLFF. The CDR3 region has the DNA TGTGCCAGCAGTCCAGAGTGGCGGACTAATGAAAAACTGTTTTTT.